A selection of T cell receptor beta chains follows, all from one sample in a study of blood T cell repertoires in COVID-19. The method was immunoSEQ multiplex PCR; TCRdb's version includes in-frame clones alone and lacks a portion of them. The sample includes fewer than 350,000 clones, around nine tenths seen only once; the top ten take just under 9%. Sequenced sample: peripheral blood. The receptors were gathered from a man between 35 and 55 years old with active or convalescent COVID-19. Both conserved end residues are part of each CDR3. D genes are given only for firm matches.

TRBV19,TRBD2,TRBJ2-5,CASAGGFQETQYF,TGTGCCAGTGCCGGGGGGTTCCAAGAGACCCAGTACTTC
TRBV4-2,-,TRBJ2-2,CASSQRGQSNTGELFF,TGTGCCAGCAGCCAGCGGGGACAGTCGAACACCGGGGAGCTGTTTTTT
TRBV9,-,TRBJ2-7,CASSVAGTTSYEQYF,TGTGCCAGCAGCGTAGCCGGAACTACCTCCTACGAGCAGTACTTC
TRBV11-3,-,TRBJ1-3,CASSPTRGGNTIYF,TGTGCCAGCAGCCCGACCCGGGGTGGAAACACCATATATTTT
TRBV19,-,TRBJ1-4,CASSMGSTPTNEKLFF,TGTGCCAGTAGTATGGGGAGTACCCCAACTAATGAAAAACTGTTTTTT
TRBV28,TRBD1,TRBJ2-2,CASEQGTNTGELFF,TGTGCCAGCGAACAGGGGACGAACACCGGGGAGCTGTTTTTT
TRBV18,TRBD1,TRBJ1-1,CASSPGTGGLNTEAFF,TGTGCCAGCTCACCTGGGACAGGGGGTTTGAACACTGAAGCTTTCTTT
TRBV9,TRBD2,TRBJ2-1,CASRLAGNYNEQFF,TGTGCCAGCAGGTTAGCGGGAAACTACAATGAGCAGTTCTTC
TRBV24-1,-,TRBJ2-5,CATSDLTGLQETQYF,TGTGCCACCAGTGATTTGACAGGGCTCCAAGAGACCCAGTACTTC
TRBV11-2,-,TRBJ2-1,CASSDGRLGVYNEQFF,TGTGCCAGCAGCGACGGGAGACTGGGGGTGTACAATGAGCAGTTCTTC
TRBV6-1,-,TRBJ1-1,CASSEAGGDTEAFF,TGTGCCAGCAGTGAGGCAGGAGGCGACACTGAAGCTTTCTTT
TRBV4-1,TRBD1,TRBJ1-1,CASSQAGGNTEAFF,TGCGCCAGCAGCCAAGCAGGGGGCAACACTGAAGCTTTCTTT
TRBV10-1,TRBD2,TRBJ2-3,CASSAGTSGAADTQYF,TGCGCCAGCAGTGCCGGGACTAGCGGGGCAGCAGATACGCAGTATTTT
TRBV7-3,TRBD2,TRBJ2-1,CASSLSLAGPGEQFF,TGTGCCAGCAGCTTGAGTCTAGCGGGTCCCGGAGAGCAGTTCTTC
TRBV30,-,TRBJ1-3,CAWSPLGANGNTIYF,TGTGCCTGGAGCCCTCTAGGGGCTAACGGAAACACCATATATTTT
TRBV2,TRBD1,TRBJ1-1,CASSEGRTGYTEAFF,TGTGCCAGCAGTGAAGGGAGGACAGGGTACACTGAAGCTTTCTTT
TRBV21-1,-,TRBJ1-1,CASSKVGGTEAFF,TGTGCCAGCAGCAAAGTGGGAGGAACTGAAGCTTTCTTT
TRBV6-6,TRBD2,TRBJ2-2,CASTNSAGAGGELFF,TGTGCCAGCACCAACTCGGCGGGAGCGGGGGGGGAGCTGTTTTTT
TRBV6-5,-,TRBJ2-5,CASSYERQETQYF,TGTGCCAGCAGTTACGAGCGGCAAGAGACCCAGTACTTC
TRBV11-2,-,TRBJ2-7,CASSPQGTTSYEQYF,TGTGCCAGCAGCCCCCAGGGGACGACTTCCTACGAGCAGTACTTC
TRBV2,-,TRBJ1-5,CASSGVGGRSNQPQHF,TGTGCCAGCAGTGGAGTCGGGGGGCGGTCTAATCAGCCCCAGCATTTT
TRBV6-5,-,TRBJ1-3,CARQGSGNTIYF,TGTGCCAGACAGGGCTCTGGAAACACCATATATTTT
TRBV24-1,TRBD2,TRBJ2-1,CATSDLSSGVSNEQFF,TGTGCCACCAGTGACCTCTCTAGCGGGGTCAGCAATGAGCAGTTCTTC
TRBV5-6,-,TRBJ2-1,CASTRTDSYNEQFF,TGTGCCAGCACCCGGACAGACTCCTACAATGAGCAGTTCTTC
TRBV30,-,TRBJ2-7,CAWSGSGYEQYF,TGTGCCTGGAGTGGAAGCGGCTACGAGCAGTACTTC
TRBV29-1,TRBD1,TRBJ1-1,CSVVNIQGDTEAFF,TGCAGCGTAGTTAATATACAGGGGGACACTGAAGCTTTCTTT
TRBV6-5,-,TRBJ1-6,CASTEGRAGNSPLHF,TGTGCCAGCACCGAAGGCAGGGCCGGCAATTCACCCCTCCACTTT
TRBV15,-,TRBJ2-1,CATSWKLGSEQFF,TGTGCCACCAGCTGGAAACTAGGTTCTGAGCAGTTCTTC
TRBV7-6,-,TRBJ2-5,CASSLGGARGTGETQYF,TGTGCCAGCAGCTTAGGAGGGGCCAGGGGAACTGGAGAGACCCAGTACTTC
TRBV6-6,-,TRBJ1-1,CASNVVAGTEAFF,TGTGCCAGCAACGTAGTTGCGGGCACTGAAGCTTTCTTT
TRBV5-6,TRBD1,TRBJ2-5,CASSSRARTGLGTQYF,TGTGCCAGCAGCTCCAGAGCCCGGACAGGGCTAGGGACCCAGTACTTC